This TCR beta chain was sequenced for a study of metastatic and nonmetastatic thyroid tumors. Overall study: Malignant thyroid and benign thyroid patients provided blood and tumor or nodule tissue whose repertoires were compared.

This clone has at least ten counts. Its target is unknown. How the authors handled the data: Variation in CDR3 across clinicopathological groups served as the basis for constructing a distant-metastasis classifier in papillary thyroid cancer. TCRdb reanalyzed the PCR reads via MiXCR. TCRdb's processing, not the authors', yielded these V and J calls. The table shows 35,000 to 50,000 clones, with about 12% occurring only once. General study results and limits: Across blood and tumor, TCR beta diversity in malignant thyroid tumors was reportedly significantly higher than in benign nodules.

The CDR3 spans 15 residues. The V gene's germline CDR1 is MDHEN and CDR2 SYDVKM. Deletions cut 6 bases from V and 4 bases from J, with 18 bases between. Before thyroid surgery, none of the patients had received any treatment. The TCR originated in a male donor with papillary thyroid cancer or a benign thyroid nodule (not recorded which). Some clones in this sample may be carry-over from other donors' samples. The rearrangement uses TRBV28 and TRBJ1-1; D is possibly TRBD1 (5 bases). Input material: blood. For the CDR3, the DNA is TGTGCCAGCAGCTCGGGGGAGGGCTTGGTCACTGAAGCTTTCTTT. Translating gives CASSSGEGLVTEAFF. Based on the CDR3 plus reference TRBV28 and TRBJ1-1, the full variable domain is DVKVTQSSRYLVKRTGEKVFLECVQDMDHENMFWYRQDPGLGLRLIYFSYDVKMKEKGDIPEGYSVSREKKERFSLILESASTNQTSMYLCASSSGEGLVTEAFFGQGTRLTVV.